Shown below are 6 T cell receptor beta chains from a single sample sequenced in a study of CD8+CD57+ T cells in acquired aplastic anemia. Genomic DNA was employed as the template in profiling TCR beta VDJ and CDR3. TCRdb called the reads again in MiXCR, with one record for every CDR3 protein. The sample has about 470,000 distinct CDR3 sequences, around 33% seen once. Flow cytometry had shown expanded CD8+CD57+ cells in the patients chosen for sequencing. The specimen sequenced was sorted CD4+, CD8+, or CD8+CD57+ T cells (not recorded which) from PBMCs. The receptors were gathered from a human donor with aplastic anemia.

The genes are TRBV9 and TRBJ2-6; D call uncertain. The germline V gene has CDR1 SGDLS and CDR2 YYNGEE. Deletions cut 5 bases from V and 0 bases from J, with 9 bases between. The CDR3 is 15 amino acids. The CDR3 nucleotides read TGTGCCAGCAGGGATGGGTACTCTGGGGCCAACGTCCTGACTTTC. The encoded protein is CASRDGYSGANVLTF.

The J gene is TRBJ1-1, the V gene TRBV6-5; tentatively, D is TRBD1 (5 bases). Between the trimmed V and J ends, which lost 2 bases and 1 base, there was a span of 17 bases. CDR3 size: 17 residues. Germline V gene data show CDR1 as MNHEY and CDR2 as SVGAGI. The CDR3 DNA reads TGTGCCAGCAGTTACCCCCGGGACGGAGCTCCGAACACTGAAGCTTTCTTT. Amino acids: CASSYPRDGAPNTEAFF.

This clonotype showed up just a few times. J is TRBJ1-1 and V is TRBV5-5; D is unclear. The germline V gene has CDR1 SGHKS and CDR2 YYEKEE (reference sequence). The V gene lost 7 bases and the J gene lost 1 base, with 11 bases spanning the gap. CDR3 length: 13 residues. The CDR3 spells CASRRVSNTEAFF. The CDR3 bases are TGTGCCAGCCGACGGGTCTCGAACACTGAAGCTTTCTTT.

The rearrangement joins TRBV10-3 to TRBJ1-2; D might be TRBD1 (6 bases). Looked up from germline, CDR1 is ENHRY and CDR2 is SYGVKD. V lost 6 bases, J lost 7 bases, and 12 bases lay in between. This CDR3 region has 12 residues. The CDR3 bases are TGTGCCATCAGAAACAGGGTCGGTGGCTACACCTTC. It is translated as CAIRNRVGGYTF.

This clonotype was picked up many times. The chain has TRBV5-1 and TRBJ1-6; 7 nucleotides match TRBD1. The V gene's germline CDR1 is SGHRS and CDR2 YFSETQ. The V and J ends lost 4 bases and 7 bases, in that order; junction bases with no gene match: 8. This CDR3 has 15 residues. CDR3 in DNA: TGCGCCAGCAGCCAGCAGGGGGGGAGGAATTCACCCCTCCACTTT. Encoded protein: CASSQQGGRNSPLHF.

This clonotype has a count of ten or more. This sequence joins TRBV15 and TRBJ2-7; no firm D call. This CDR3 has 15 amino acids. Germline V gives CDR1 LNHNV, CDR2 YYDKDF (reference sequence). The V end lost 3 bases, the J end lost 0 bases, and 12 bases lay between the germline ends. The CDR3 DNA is TGTGCCACCAGCAGGCCGGCAGGCAACTCCTACGAGCAGTACTTC. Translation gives CATSRPAGNSYEQYF.